This TCR beta chain was identified in a study of T cell responses to AZD1222 COVID-19 vaccine. Of note for this clone: Its antigen remains unidentified.

Profiled with immunoSEQ multiplex PCR; TCRdb holds only in-frame clones, not every one. There are roughly 86,000 clones in the sample; roughly 85% occur only once, and about 4.5% lies in the top ten. Findings and caveats of the study: Receipt of two AZD1222 doses was followed by a rise in Spike-specific TCR breadth and depth. Clonal diversity may have been underestimated, and the donors were mostly white British, with more females than males.

The CDR3 is 15 amino acids. Deletions cut 5 bases from V and 0 bases from J, with 11 bases between. Germline assignment: CDR1 SEHNR and CDR2 FQNEAQ (reference sequence). This chain joins TRBV7-9 and TRBJ2-1; D is uncertain. The TCR comes from an adult who received the AZD1222 COVID-19 vaccine. The sequenced sample was peripheral blood, obtained 28 days after the second AZD1222 dose. The chain's CDR3 is CASSPPNLSYNEQFF. The DNA for the CDR3 is TGTGCCAGCAGCCCCCCAAACCTCTCCTACAATGAGCAGTTCTTC.